The next 7 T cell receptor beta chains were all read from a single sample in a study of Ad26.COV2.S vaccination and SARS-CoV-2 variants. Libraries were prepared by immunoSEQ multiplex PCR; TCRdb keeps only in-frame clonotypes and omits some of them. The sample lists 200,000 to 250,000 clones; 85% to 90% were seen once. Stated treatment: 19 received Ad26.COV2.S at low or high dose, single or two shots; 5 received placebo; per-sample allocation not given. Material that was analyzed had been drawn on day 63 after the first vaccine or placebo injection. The sample consisted of peripheral blood, taken in a trial of Ad26.COV2.S vaccine versus placebo. The receptors shown here come from a person aged 18-65 years who received the Ad26.COV2.S COVID-19 vaccine or a placebo.

The J gene is TRBJ2-7, the V gene TRBV7-9; D unresolved. With 7 bases removed from V and 6 bases from J, the gap between germline ends came to 25 bases. This CDR3 contains 16 residues. CDR1 and CDR2 from the germline V gene are SEHNR and FQNEAQ (reference sequence). The CDR3 DNA reads as TGTGCCAGCACCCCAACCCGGGCATACCCCTTTGGCGAGCAGTACTTC. Its protein product is CASTPTRAYPFGEQYF.

This clone was counted between two and nine times. At the DNA level, this CDR3 is encoded by other sequences in the same sample as well. The genes are TRBV9 and TRBJ2-1, with TRBD2 identical over 9 bases. This CDR3 has 15 amino acids. Germline V CDR1 and CDR2: SGDLS, YYNGEE. Trimming at V came to 0 bases and at J to 2 bases, leaving 0 bases not matched to a gene. The CDR3 DNA follows: TGTGCCAGCAGCGTAGGCGGGGGGGCCTACAATGAGCAGTTCTTC. Its protein product is CASSVGGGAYNEQFF.

This chain uses TRBV5-1 with TRBJ2-3; the match to TRBD1 covers 8 bases. Trimming cost V 0 bases and J 0 bases; bases outside gene matches: 15. The CDR3 runs 20 residues. Germline V gene sequence: CDR1 SGHRS, CDR2 YFSETQ. Written as DNA, the CDR3 is TGCGCCAGCAGCTTGGCCCATAGGACAGGGTTAACGAGGAGCACAGATACGCAGTATTTT. This translates into CASSLAHRTGLTRSTDTQYF.

This clone has a handful of counts. V and J are TRBV4-2 and TRBJ2-3, with unresolved D. This CDR3 comprises 14 residues. The V end was cut by 1 base, the J end by 4 bases, with 9 bases between. Germline values: CDR1 LGHNA, CDR2 YNFKEQ. CDR3 DNA sequence: TGTGCCAGCAGCCAAGGGATTCTGGCAGATACGCAGTATTTT. Translation gives CASSQGILADTQYF.

This clone showed up just once. The chain employs TRBV30 and TRBJ1-3; unclear D gene. V lost 2 bases to trimming and J lost 8 bases, with 7 bases between them. The CDR3 contains 11 residues. Germline assignment: CDR1 GTSNPN and CDR2 SVGIG (reference sequence). CDR3 DNA sequence: TGTGCCTGGAGTAGCGAGTACACCATATATTTT. This translates into CAWSSEYTIYF.

Only one count was recorded for this clone. The chain couples TRBV30 to TRBJ1-1, with unresolved D. CDR3 length: 11 amino acids. CDR1 is GTSNPN and CDR2 is SVGIG in the germline V gene (reference sequence). With 5 bases removed from V and 2 bases from J, the gap between germline ends came to 6 bases. CDR3 amino acids: CAWLRNTEAFF. For the CDR3, the DNA is TGTGCCTGGCTACGCAACACTGAAGCTTTCTTT.

The V gene is TRBV29-1, the J gene TRBJ1-2; TRBD1 matches 9 bases. Germline CDR1 reads SQVTM; CDR2 reads ANQGSEA. V shed 7 bases and J 4 bases; nucleotides not matched to a gene: 4. The CDR3 is 12 amino acids. This CDR3 reads CSATDRGYGYTF. The CDR3 nucleotides are TGCAGCGCAACGGACAGGGGCTATGGCTACACCTTC.